These 5 T cell receptor beta chains were all obtained from the same sample, sequenced in a study of CD8 T cells in ankylosing spondylitis. General study points: About 8 highly homologous variants made up a TCR beta motif, and this motif appeared characteristic of ankylosing spondylitis blood.

For these TCRs, the target antigens are not known. TCRdb used MiXCR to reprocess the 5' RACE reads, holding one entry per CDR3 protein. This sample has some 700,000 distinct CDR3 sequences; 19% occur once, and the top ten carry about a fifth. The source material was blood, either unsorted or a sorted T cell fraction (not recorded which). These TCRs come from a male donor with ankylosing spondylitis.

The sample holds many counts of this clonotype. The chain joins TRBV4-1 to TRBJ2-2; TRBD1 matches at 8 bases. CDR1 is MGHRA and CDR2 is YSYEKL in the germline V gene. With V trimmed by 3 bases and J by 4 bases, 4 bases remained unmatched. This CDR3 contains 15 residues. CDR3 coding DNA: TGCGCCAGCAGCCACACAGGGGGAGGCACCGGGGAGCTGTTTTTT. This sequence encodes CASSHTGGGTGELFF.

This clonotype was detected a few times. This chain joins TRBV4-1 and TRBJ2-7, with TRBD2 as a possible D gene (5 bases). The CDR3 sequence is 14 residues long. CDR1 and CDR2 (germline): MGHRA, YSYEKL. Deletions cut 4 bases from V and 0 bases from J, with 10 bases between. This chain's CDR3 is CASSPQEASYEQYF. The CDR3 DNA follows: TGCGCCAGCAGCCCCCAGGAGGCCTCCTACGAGCAGTACTTC.

This chain's CDR3 is CASSQYSSGGVDEQFF. Written as DNA, the CDR3 is TGTGCCAGCAGTCAATACTCTAGCGGGGGTGTCGATGAGCAGTTCTTC. V and J are TRBV9 and TRBJ2-1, with 10 bases lining up with TRBD2. The CDR3 extends over 16 amino acids. Germline V CDR1 and CDR2: SGDLS, YYNGEE. After removal of 5 bases from V and 8 bases from J, the junction contained 13 bases not matched to a gene. The full variable domain, completed using reference TRBV9 and TRBJ2-1, is DSGVTQTPKHLITATGQRVTLRCSPRSGDLSVYWYQQSLDQGLQFLIQYYNGEERAKGNILERFSAQQFPDLHSELNLSSLELGDSALYFCASSQYSSGGVDEQFFGPGTRLTVL.

The J gene is TRBJ2-7, the V gene TRBV30, with D possibly being TRBD1 or TRBD2 (5 bases each). The germline V and J ends were trimmed by 5 bases and 4 bases, with 15 bases remaining between them. Germline-derived CDR1 and CDR2 are GTSNPN and SVGIG (reference sequence). The CDR3 loop spans 13 amino acids. The CDR3: CAWEPSRGYEQYF. The CDR3 DNA reads TGTGCCTGGGAGCCTTCGAGGGGATACGAGCAGTACTTC. Variable domain in full (rest from reference TRBV30 and TRBJ2-7): SQTIHQWPATLVQPVGSPLSLECTVEGTSNPNLYWYRQAAGRGLQLLFYSVGIGQISSEVPQNLSASRPQDRQFILSSKKLLLSDSGFYLCAWEPSRGYEQYFGPGTRLTVT.

This clonotype turned up a few times. CDR3 in amino acids: CASSGQGALSSGANVLTF. CDR3 nucleotide sequence: TGTGCCAGCAGTGGGCAGGGGGCACTGAGCTCTGGGGCCAACGTCCTGACTTTC. V and J are TRBV12-3 or TRBV12-4 and TRBJ2-6; 8 bases agree with TRBD1. This CDR3 has 18 amino acids. Germline trimming cut 5 bases from V and 0 bases from J; bases unmatched to any gene: 9.